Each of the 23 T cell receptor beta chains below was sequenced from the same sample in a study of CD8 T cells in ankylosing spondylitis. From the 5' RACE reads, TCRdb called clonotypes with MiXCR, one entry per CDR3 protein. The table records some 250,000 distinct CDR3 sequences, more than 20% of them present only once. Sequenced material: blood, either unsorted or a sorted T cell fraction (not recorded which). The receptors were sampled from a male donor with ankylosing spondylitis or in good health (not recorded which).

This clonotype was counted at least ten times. Here the CDR3 reads CASRGEGSDTQYF. In nucleotides, the CDR3 is TGTGCCAGCAGGGGGGAGGGTTCAGATACGCAGTATTTT. This chain uses TRBV12-3 or TRBV12-4 with TRBJ2-3; 7 nucleotides line up with TRBD2. V dropped 6 bases and J dropped 4; count of bases not matched to a gene: 4. This CDR3 is built from 13 residues.

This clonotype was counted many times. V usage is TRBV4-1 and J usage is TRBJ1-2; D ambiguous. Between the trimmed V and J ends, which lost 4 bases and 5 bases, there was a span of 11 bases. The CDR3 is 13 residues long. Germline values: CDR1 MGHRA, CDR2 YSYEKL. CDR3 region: CASSRTLSYGYTF. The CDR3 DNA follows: TGCGCCAGCAGCCGCACCTTAAGTTATGGCTACACCTTC.

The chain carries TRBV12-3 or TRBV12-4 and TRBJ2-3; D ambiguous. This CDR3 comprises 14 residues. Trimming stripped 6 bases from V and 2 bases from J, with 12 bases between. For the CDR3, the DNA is TGTGCCAGCAGGGCCAACTCTTTCACAGATACGCAGTATTTT. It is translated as CASRANSFTDTQYF.

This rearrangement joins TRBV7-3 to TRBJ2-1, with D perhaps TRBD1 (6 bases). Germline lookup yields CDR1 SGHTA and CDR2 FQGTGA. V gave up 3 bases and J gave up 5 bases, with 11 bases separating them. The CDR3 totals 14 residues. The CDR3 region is CASSFQGIHNEQFF. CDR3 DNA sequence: TGTGCCAGCAGCTTTCAGGGGATTCACAATGAGCAGTTCTTC.

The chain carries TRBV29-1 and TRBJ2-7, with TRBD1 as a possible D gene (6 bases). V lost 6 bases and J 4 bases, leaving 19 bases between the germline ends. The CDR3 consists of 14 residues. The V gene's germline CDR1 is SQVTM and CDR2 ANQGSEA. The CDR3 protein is CSVRTGTRVYEQYF. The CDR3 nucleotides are TGCAGCGTCCGGACCGGGACAAGGGTTTACGAGCAGTACTTC.

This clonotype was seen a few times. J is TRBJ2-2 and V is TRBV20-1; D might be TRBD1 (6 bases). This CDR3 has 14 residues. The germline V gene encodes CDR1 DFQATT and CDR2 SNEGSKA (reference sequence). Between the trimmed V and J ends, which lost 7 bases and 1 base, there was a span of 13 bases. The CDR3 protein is CSVGGQVNTGELFF. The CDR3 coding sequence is TGCAGTGTAGGGGGTCAAGTGAACACCGGGGAGCTGTTTTTT.

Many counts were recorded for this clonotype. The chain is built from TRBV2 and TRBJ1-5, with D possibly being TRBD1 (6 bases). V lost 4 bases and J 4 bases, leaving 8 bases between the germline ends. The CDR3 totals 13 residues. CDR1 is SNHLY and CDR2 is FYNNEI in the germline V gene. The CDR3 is CASSVDRNQPQHF. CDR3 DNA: TGTGCCAGCAGTGTGGACAGAAATCAGCCCCAGCATTTT.

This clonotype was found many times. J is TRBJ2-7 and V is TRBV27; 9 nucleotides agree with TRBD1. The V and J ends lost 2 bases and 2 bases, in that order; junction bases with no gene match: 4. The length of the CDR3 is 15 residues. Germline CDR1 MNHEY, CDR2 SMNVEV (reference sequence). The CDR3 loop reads CASSLGTGTAYEQYF. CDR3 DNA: TGTGCCAGCAGTTTAGGGACAGGGACCGCCTACGAGCAGTACTTC.

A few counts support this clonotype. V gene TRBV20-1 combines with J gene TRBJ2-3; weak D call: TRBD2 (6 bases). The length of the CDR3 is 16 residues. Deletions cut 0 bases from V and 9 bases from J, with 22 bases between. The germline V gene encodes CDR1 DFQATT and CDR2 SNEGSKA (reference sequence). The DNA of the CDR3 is TGCAGTGCTAGAGATCTCGGGGGTACAACCCACGGCACGCAGTATTTT. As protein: CSARDLGGTTHGTQYF.

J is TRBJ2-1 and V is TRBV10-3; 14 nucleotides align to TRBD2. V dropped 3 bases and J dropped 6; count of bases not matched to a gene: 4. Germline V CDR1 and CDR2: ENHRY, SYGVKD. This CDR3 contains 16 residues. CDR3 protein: CAISDPGLAGGNEQFF. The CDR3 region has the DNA TGTGCCATCAGTGACCCCGGACTAGCGGGGGGCAATGAGCAGTTCTTC.

CDR3 protein: CASSRQTGALYEQYF. CDR3 nucleotide sequence: TGTGCCAGCAGCCGTCAGACAGGGGCCCTCTACGAGCAGTACTTC. The V gene is TRBV4-2, the J gene TRBJ2-7; 8 bases map to TRBD1. The CDR3 extends over 15 amino acids. With 4 bases clipped from V and 3 bases from J, the junction kept 8 bases outside the gene matches. Germline V lookup: CDR1 LGHNA, CDR2 YNFKEQ.

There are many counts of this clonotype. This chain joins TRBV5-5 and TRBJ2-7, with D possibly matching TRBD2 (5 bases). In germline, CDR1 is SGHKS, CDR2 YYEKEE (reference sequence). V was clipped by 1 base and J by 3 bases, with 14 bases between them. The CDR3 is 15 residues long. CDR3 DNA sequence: TGTGCCAGCAGCTTGTTTAGCGCCCTTTTCTACGAGCAGTACTTC. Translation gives CASSLFSALFYEQYF.

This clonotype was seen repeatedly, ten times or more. The CDR3: CASSRRQGNQPQHF. The CDR3 DNA is TGTGCCAGCAGTCGGAGACAGGGCAATCAGCCCCAGCATTTT. The chain uses TRBV12-3 or TRBV12-4 and TRBJ1-5; tentative D call: TRBD1 (6 bases). The CDR3 contains 14 residues. Trimming pared 5 bases from V and 2 bases from J, leaving 10 bases between.

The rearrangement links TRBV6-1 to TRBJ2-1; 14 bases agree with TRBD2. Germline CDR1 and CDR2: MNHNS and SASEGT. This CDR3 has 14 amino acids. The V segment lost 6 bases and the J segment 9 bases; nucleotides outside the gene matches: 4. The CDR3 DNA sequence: TGTGCCAGCAGCGGACTAGCGGGGGGTGGTGAGCAGTTCTTC. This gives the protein CASSGLAGGGEQFF.

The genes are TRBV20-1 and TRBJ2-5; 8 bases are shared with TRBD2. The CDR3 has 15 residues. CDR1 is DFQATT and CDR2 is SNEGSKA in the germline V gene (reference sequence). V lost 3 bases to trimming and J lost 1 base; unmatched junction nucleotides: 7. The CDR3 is CSASIPGGAQETQYF. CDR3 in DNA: TGCAGTGCTAGCATTCCGGGGGGGGCCCAAGAGACCCAGTACTTC.

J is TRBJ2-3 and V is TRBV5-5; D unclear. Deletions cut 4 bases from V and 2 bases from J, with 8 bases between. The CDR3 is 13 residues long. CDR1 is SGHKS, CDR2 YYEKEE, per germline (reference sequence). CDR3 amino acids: CASSPIFTDTQYF. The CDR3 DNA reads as TGTGCCAGCAGCCCGATCTTCACAGATACGCAGTATTTT.

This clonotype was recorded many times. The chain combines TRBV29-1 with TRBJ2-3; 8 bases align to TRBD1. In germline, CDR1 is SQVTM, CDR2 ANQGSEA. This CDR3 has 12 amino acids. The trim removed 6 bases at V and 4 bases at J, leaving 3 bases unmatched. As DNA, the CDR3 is TGCAGCGTCGCGGACAGGGCAGATACGCAGTATTTT. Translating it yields CSVADRADTQYF.

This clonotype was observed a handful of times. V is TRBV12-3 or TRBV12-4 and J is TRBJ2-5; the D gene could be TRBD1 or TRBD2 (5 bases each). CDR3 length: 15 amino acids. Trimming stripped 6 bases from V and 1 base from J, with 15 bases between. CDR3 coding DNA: TGTGCCAGCAGCCCTCCGGGACGTTCCCAAGAGACCCAGTACTTC. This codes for CASSPPGRSQETQYF.

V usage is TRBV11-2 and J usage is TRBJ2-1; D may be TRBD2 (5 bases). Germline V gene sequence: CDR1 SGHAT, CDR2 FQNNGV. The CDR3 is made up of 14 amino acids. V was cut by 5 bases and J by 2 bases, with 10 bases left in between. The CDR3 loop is CASSIAGTYNEQFF. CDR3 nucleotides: TGTGCCAGCAGCATAGCCGGGACCTACAATGAGCAGTTCTTC.

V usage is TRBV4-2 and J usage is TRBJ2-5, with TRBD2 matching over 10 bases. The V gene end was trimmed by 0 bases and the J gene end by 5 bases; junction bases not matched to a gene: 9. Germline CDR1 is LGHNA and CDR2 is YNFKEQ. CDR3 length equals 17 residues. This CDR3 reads CASSQDWSGGASETQYF. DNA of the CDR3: TGTGCCAGCAGCCAAGATTGGAGCGGGGGGGCTTCTGAGACCCAGTACTTC.

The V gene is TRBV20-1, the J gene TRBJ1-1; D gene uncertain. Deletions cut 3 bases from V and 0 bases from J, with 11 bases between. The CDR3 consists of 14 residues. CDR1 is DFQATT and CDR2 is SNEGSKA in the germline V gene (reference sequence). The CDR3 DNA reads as TGCAGTGCTAGCTTGAAGAAAGTGAACACTGAAGCTTTCTTT. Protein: CSASLKKVNTEAFF.

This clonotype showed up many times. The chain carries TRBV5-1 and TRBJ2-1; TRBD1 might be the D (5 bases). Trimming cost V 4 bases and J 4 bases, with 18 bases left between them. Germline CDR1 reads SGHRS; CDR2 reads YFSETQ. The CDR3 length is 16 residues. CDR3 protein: CASSPDSHPRYNEQFF. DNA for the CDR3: TGCGCCAGCAGCCCCGACAGCCACCCTAGGTACAATGAGCAGTTCTTC.

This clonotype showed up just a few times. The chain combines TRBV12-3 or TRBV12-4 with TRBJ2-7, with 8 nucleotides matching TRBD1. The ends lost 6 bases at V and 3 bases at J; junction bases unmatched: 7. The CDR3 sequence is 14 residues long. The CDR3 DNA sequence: TGTGCCAGCAGCCCGGGACAGGCACTCTACGAGCAGTACTTC. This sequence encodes CASSPGQALYEQYF.